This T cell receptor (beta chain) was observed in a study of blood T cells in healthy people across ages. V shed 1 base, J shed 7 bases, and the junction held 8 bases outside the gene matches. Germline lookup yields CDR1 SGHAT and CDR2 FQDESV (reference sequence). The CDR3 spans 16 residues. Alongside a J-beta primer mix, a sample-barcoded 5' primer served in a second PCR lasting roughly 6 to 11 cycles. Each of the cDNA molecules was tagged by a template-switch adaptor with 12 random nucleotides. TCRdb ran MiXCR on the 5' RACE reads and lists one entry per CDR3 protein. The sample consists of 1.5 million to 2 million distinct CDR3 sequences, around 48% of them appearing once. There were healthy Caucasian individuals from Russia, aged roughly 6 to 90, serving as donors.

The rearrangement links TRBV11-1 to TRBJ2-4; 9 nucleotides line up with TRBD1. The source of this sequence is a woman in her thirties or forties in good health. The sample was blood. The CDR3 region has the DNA TGTGCCAGCAGCTTAGTTGGGACAGGGATAGGGAACATTCAGTACTTC. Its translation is CASSLVGTGIGNIQYF.